The next 7 T cell receptor beta chains were all read from a single sample in a study of blood T cell repertoires in COVID-19. Some clones are missing from TCRdb's copy, which holds only in-frame ones; the method was immunoSEQ multiplex PCR. The repertoire holds approximately 270,000 clones, with around 81% as singletons. The material sequenced was peripheral blood. The receptors were sampled from an older person with COVID-19, enrolled during active disease.

This clone appeared once. V gene TRBV6-5 combines with J gene TRBJ2-1, with 10 bases fitting TRBD2. From germline, CDR1 is MNHEY and CDR2 SVGAGI. This CDR3 contains 14 residues. V lost 7 bases to trimming and J lost 9 bases; unmatched junction nucleotides: 9. The DNA for the CDR3 is TGTGCCAGCACCCAAGCGGGGGGGCGAGGTGAGCAGTTCTTC. Its translation is CASTQAGGRGEQFF.

The chain is built from TRBV4-2 and TRBJ2-3; TRBD2 matches at 10 bases. This CDR3 is 16 amino acids long. Germline CDR1 and CDR2: LGHNA and YNFKEQ. V was pared by 0 bases and J by 6 bases, with 6 bases of the junction left unmatched. The CDR3: CASSQEPPGLADTQYF. In nucleotides, the CDR3 is TGTGCCAGCAGCCAAGAACCTCCGGGACTAGCGGATACGCAGTATTTT.

V and J are TRBV2 and TRBJ2-3, with unresolved D. Germline CDR1 reads SNHLY; CDR2 reads FYNNEI. CDR3 size: 13 residues. V dropped 3 bases and J dropped 8 bases, with 12 bases sitting between them. The CDR3: CASSDEVEGTQYF. The CDR3 DNA sequence: TGTGCCAGCAGTGATGAGGTAGAAGGTACGCAGTATTTT. The variable domain in full, completed from reference TRBV2 and TRBJ2-3, reads EPEVTQTPSHQVTQMGQEVILRCVPISNHLYFYWYRQILGQKVEFLVSFYNNEISEKSEIFDDQFSVERPDGSNFTLKIRSTKLEDSAMYFCASSDEVEGTQYFGPGTRLTVL.

This rearrangement joins TRBV10-3 to TRBJ2-5; D ambiguous. The CDR3 contains 14 residues. Trimming shortened V by 0 bases and J by 2 bases, and 7 bases separated the two germline ends. CDR1 and CDR2 from the germline V gene are ENHRY and SYGVKD. CDR3 protein: CAISESRIQETQYF. The CDR3 DNA follows: TGTGCCATCAGTGAGTCGCGGATACAAGAGACCCAGTACTTC.

J is TRBJ2-2 and V is TRBV11-2, with 10 bases identical to TRBD2. Trimming removed 1 base from V and 4 bases from J; junction bases left unmatched: 6. CDR1 is SGHAT, CDR2 FQNNGV, per germline. This CDR3 spans 17 amino acids. CDR3: CASSLAASGGFTGELFF. The CDR3 DNA is TGTGCCAGCAGCTTAGCGGCTAGCGGGGGATTCACCGGGGAGCTGTTTTTT. Complete variable domain (other parts from reference TRBV11-2 and TRBJ2-2): EAGVAQSPRYKIIEKRQSVAFWCNPISGHATLYWYQQILGQGPKLLIQFQNNGVVDDSQLPKDRFSAERLKGVDSTLKIQPAKLEDSAVYLCASSLAASGGFTGELFFGEGSRLTVL.

The V gene is TRBV2, the J gene TRBJ1-3; the match to TRBD1 covers 10 bases. Germline V gene data show CDR1 as SNHLY and CDR2 as FYNNEI. V dropped 8 bases and J dropped 0; count of bases not matched to a gene: 4. This CDR3 has 15 residues. The CDR3 sequence is CASRDRGTSGNTIYF. In DNA, the CDR3 is TGTGCCAGCCGGGACAGGGGCACCTCTGGAAACACCATATATTTT.

The CDR3 loop is CASSQDPGRDYGYTF. The CDR3 DNA follows: TGCGCCAGCAGCCAAGACCCCGGGAGGGACTATGGCTACACCTTC. This chain uses TRBV4-3 with TRBJ1-2; no firm D call. This CDR3 contains 15 residues. Germline V gene data show CDR1 as LGHNA and CDR2 as YSLEER. With 0 bases removed from V and 3 bases from J, the gap between germline ends came to 11 bases.